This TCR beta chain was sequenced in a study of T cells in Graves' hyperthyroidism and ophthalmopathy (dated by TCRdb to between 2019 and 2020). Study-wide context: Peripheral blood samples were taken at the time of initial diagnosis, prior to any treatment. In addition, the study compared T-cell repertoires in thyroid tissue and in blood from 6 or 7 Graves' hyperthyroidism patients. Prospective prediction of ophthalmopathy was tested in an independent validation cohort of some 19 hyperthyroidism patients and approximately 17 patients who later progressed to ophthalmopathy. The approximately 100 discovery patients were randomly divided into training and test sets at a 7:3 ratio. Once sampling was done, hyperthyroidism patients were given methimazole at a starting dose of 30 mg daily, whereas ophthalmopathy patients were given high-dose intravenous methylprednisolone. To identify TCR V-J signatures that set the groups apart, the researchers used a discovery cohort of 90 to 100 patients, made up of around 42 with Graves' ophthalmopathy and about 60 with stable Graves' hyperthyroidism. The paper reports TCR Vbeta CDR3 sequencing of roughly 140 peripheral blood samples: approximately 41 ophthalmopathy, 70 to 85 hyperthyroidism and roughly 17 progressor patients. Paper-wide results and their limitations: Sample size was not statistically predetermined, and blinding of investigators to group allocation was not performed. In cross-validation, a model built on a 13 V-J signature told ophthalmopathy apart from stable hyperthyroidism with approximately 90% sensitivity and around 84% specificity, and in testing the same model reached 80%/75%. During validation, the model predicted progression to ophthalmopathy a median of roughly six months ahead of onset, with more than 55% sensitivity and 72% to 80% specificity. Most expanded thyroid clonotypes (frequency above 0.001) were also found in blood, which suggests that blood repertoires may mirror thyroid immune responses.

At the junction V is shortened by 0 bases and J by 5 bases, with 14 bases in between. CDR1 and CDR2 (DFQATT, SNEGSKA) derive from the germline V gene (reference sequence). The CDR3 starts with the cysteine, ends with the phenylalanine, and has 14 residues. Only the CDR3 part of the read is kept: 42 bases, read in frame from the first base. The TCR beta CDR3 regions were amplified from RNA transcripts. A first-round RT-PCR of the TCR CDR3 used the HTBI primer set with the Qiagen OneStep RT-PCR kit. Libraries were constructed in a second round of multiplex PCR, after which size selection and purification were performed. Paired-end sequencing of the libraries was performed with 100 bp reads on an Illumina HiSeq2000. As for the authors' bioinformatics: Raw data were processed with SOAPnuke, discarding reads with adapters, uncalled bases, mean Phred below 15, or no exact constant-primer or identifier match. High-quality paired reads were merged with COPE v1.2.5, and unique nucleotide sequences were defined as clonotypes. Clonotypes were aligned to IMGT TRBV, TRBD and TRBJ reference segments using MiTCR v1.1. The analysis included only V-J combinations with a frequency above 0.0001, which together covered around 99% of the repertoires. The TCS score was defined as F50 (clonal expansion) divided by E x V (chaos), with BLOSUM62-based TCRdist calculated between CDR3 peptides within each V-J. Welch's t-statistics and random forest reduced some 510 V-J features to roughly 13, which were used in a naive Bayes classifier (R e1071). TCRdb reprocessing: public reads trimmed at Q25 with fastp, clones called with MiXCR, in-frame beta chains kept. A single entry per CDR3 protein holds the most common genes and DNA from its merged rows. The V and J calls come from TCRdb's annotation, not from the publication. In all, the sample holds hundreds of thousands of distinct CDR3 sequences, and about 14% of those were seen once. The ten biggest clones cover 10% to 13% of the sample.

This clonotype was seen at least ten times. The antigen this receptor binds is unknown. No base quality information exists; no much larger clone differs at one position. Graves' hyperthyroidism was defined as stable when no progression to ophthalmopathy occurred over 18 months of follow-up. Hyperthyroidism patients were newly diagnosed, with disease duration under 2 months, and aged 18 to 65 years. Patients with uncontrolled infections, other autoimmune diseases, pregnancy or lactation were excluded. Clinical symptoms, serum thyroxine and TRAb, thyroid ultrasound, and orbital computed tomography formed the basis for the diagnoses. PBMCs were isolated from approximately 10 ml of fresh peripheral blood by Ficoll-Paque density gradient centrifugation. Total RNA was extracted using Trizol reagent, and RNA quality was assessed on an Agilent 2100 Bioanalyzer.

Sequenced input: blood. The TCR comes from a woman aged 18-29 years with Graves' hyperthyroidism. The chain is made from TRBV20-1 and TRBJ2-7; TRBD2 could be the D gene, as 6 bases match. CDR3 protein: CSARDRGGIHEQYF. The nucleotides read TGCAGTGCTAGAGATCGAGGAGGGATCCACGAGCAGTACTTC.